Below are 32 T cell receptor beta chains sequenced from a single sample in a study of cytotoxic CD8 clonotypes in ibrutinib-treated CLL. Libraries were prepared by immunoSEQ multiplex PCR; TCRdb keeps only in-frame clonotypes and omits some of them. The sample includes over 130,000 clones, 75% to 85% seen only once; the top ten take 7.6%. The starting material was PBMCs, obtained after 36 months of ibrutinib treatment. The receptors shown here come from a human donor with chronic lymphocytic leukemia.

This sequence joins TRBV19 and TRBJ1-5; D not certain. The V end was cut by 7 bases, the J end by 1 base, with 14 bases between. The CDR3 runs 15 residues. CDR1 LNHDA and CDR2 SQIVND come from the germline V gene (reference sequence). As DNA, the CDR3 is TGTGCCAGTACAAAAGGCCTGGTGAGCAATCAGCCCCAGCATTTT. It is translated as CASTKGLVSNQPQHF.

V usage is TRBV5-4 and J usage is TRBJ2-5, with D tentatively TRBD2 (6 bases). Germline V CDR1 and CDR2: SGHNT, YYREEE (reference sequence). The CDR3 is 14 residues long. The V gene lost 2 bases and the J gene lost 2 bases, with 10 bases spanning the gap. CDR3 nucleotides: TGTGCCAGCAGCTTAGGGACTTCGCAAGAGACCCAGTACTTC. As protein: CASSLGTSQETQYF.

This rearrangement joins TRBV13 to TRBJ1-2, with 7 bases aligning to TRBD1. V lost 5 bases and J lost 2; bases outside the gene matches: 5. Germline V lookup: CDR1 PRHDT, CDR2 FYEKMQ (reference sequence). CDR3 size: 14 residues. CDR3 loop: CASSPGQTNYGYTF. Here the CDR3 DNA reads TGTGCCAGCAGCCCGGGACAGACGAACTATGGCTACACCTTC.

V gene TRBV2 combines with J gene TRBJ2-7, with TRBD1 as a possible D gene (7 bases). The germline V gene has CDR1 SNHLY and CDR2 FYNNEI. Trimming pared 4 bases from V and 7 bases from J, leaving 17 bases between. The CDR3 extends over 14 amino acids. The CDR3 DNA is TGTGCCAGCAGTGCTCTCGGACAGGCGGGGGAGCAGTACTTC. Encoded protein: CASSALGQAGEQYF.

The J gene is TRBJ1-2, the V gene TRBV7-2, with 10 bases that match TRBD1. V shed 6 bases and J 8 bases; nucleotides not matched to a gene: 6. The CDR3 is 13 amino acids. Germline CDR1 SGHTA, CDR2 FQGNSA. CDR3 in DNA: TGTGCCAGCAGACGACAGGGGGCGCAGGGCTACACCTTC. This codes for CASRRQGAQGYTF.

CDR3 sequence reads: CASSLAGRVGSPLHF. The CDR3 DNA is TGTGCCAGCAGCTTAGCGGGCAGGGTGGGTTCACCCCTCCACTTT. The genes are TRBV7-2 and TRBJ1-6; weak D call: TRBD1 (5 bases). CDR3 length: 15 amino acids. With 0 bases removed from V and 9 bases from J, the gap between germline ends came to 12 bases. Germline V gene sequence: CDR1 SGHTA, CDR2 FQGNSA.

This clone was counted once. The V gene is TRBV6-6, the J gene TRBJ1-1, with D possibly matching TRBD1 (5 bases). The CDR3 runs to 10 residues. Trimming cost V 8 bases and J 4 bases, with 5 bases left between them. The germline gives CDR1 MNHNY, CDR2 SVGAGI (reference sequence). The CDR3 coding sequence is TGTGCCAGCGGGGGCACTGAAGCTTTCTTT. Its translation is CASGGTEAFF.

V and J are TRBV7-9 and TRBJ1-4; D may be TRBD1 (5 bases). Trimming left V 3 bases short and J 1 base short, with 9 bases between. This CDR3 has 15 amino acids. In germline, CDR1 is SEHNR, CDR2 FQNEAQ (reference sequence). CDR3 sequence: CASSFLGVTNEKLFF. The CDR3 DNA is TGTGCCAGCAGCTTCTTAGGGGTAACTAATGAAAAACTGTTTTTT.

This clone was counted many times. V is TRBV9 and J is TRBJ2-1; D is unresolved. CDR3 length equals 15 residues. Trimming left V 0 bases short and J 1 base short, with 8 bases between. The germline gives CDR1 SGDLS, CDR2 YYNGEE. The CDR3 here is CASSVAATSYNEQFF. The CDR3 nucleotides read TGTGCCAGCAGCGTAGCGGCGACTTCCTACAATGAGCAGTTCTTC.

The genes are TRBV30 and TRBJ1-2; TRBD1 might be the D (5 bases). CDR3 length: 13 amino acids. V was cut by 5 bases and J by 1 base, with 11 bases left in between. Germline V gives CDR1 GTSNPN, CDR2 SVGIG (reference sequence). The CDR3 is CAWDPGVNYGYTF. The CDR3 DNA reads as TGTGCCTGGGACCCGGGGGTTAACTATGGCTACACCTTC.

V usage is TRBV13 and J usage is TRBJ2-4; 9 bases match TRBD1. CDR3 length: 14 amino acids. Losses at the gene ends were 4 bases for V and 9 bases for J; bases not matched to a gene: 7. CDR1 is PRHDT and CDR2 is FYEKMQ in the germline V gene (reference sequence). The CDR3 DNA is TGTGCCAGCAGCTCGGACAGGGGAGCGACCATTCAGTACTTC. Translating gives CASSSDRGATIQYF.

CDR3 sequence reads: CASSGASGTQPSYGYTF. The DNA for the CDR3 is TGTGCCAGCAGCGGCGCCTCCGGGACACAACCCAGCTATGGCTACACCTTC. The chain joins TRBV9 to TRBJ1-2; possible D gene TRBD1, 6 bases. The V gene lost 3 bases and the J gene lost 4 bases, with 22 bases spanning the gap. This CDR3 is 17 amino acids long. Per the germline V gene, CDR1 is SGDLS and CDR2 is YYNGEE. Variable domain in full (rest from reference TRBV9 and TRBJ1-2): DSGVTQTPKHLITATGQRVTLRCSPRSGDLSVYWYQQSLDQGLQFLIQYYNGEERAKGNILERFSAQQFPDLHSELNLSSLELGDSALYFCASSGASGTQPSYGYTFGSGTRLTVV.

The genes are TRBV5-1 and TRBJ2-2; D remains unclear. The CDR3 loop spans 15 amino acids. CDR1 and CDR2 (germline): SGHRS, YFSETQ. Trimming cost V 4 bases and J 1 base, with 11 bases left between them. The CDR3 region is CASSPSTLNTGELFF. The CDR3, as DNA: TGCGCCAGCAGCCCCTCGACCTTGAACACCGGGGAGCTGTTTTTT. The whole variable domain, remainder taken from reference TRBV5-1 and TRBJ2-2, is KAGVTQTPRYLIKTRGQQVTLSCSPISGHRSVSWYQQTPGQGLQFLFEYFSETQRNKGNFPGRFSGRQFSNSRSEMNVSTLELGDSALYLCASSPSTLNTGELFFGEGSRLTVL.

The rearrangement joins TRBV2 to TRBJ2-7, with 7 bases matching TRBD1. V lost 3 bases to trimming and J lost 2 bases; unmatched junction nucleotides: 7. The V gene's germline CDR1 is SNHLY and CDR2 FYNNEI. The CDR3 covers 15 residues. The DNA for the CDR3 is TGTGCCAGCAGTGAGCGACAGGGCAAAACCTACGAGCAGTACTTC. The encoded protein is CASSERQGKTYEQYF.

The chain combines TRBV10-3 with TRBJ1-1, with D perhaps matching TRBD1 (5 bases). Germline assignment: CDR1 ENHRY and CDR2 SYGVKD. The V end lost 6 bases, the J end lost 8 bases, and 19 bases lay between the germline ends. This CDR3 region has 14 residues. In DNA, the CDR3 is TGTGCCATCAGACTAGACAGCCTCGATACCGAAGCTTTCTTT. Protein sequence: CAIRLDSLDTEAFF.

This rearrangement joins TRBV9 to TRBJ1-3; the D is unclear. Germline V gene data show CDR1 as SGDLS and CDR2 as YYNGEE. V dropped 3 bases and J dropped 3 bases, with 13 bases sitting between them. The CDR3 totals 15 residues. CDR3: CASSDSNILGNTIYF. The CDR3, as DNA: TGTGCCAGCAGCGACTCAAATATCCTTGGAAACACCATATATTTT.

The chain carries TRBV6-4 and TRBJ1-1; no reliable D call. Germline lookup yields CDR1 MRHNA and CDR2 SNTAGT. There are 14 residues in the CDR3. The V and J ends lost 4 bases and 0 bases respectively, with 9 bases between them. The CDR3 DNA reads TGTGCCAGCAGTGTTTCCACGATGAACACTGAAGCTTTCTTT. It yields the protein CASSVSTMNTEAFF.

The rearrangement links TRBV5-1 to TRBJ1-2; tentative D call: TRBD1 (6 bases). CDR1 and CDR2 from the germline V gene are SGHRS and YFSETQ. The CDR3 length is 15 residues. The V end was cut by 2 bases, the J end by 4 bases, with 15 bases between. The CDR3 DNA is TGCGCCAGCAGCTTATCACAGGGCGCTCTCTATGGCTACACCTTC. This sequence encodes CASSLSQGALYGYTF.

The rearrangement uses TRBV7-3 and TRBJ2-5; maybe TRBD2 (6 bases). Germline V gives CDR1 SGHTA, CDR2 FQGTGA. V lost 3 bases and J lost 3, with 17 bases in between. The CDR3 totals 16 residues. The CDR3 DNA follows: TGTGCCAGCAGCTTTTTGGGAGGAGGAGAAAAAGAGACCCAGTACTTC. It specifies CASSFLGGGEKETQYF.

The chain links TRBV25-1 to TRBJ2-5, with D possibly called TRBD1 or TRBD2 (5 bases each). The CDR3 has 14 amino acids. V lost 4 bases and J lost 6, with 15 bases in between. Germline V lookup: CDR1 MGHDK, CDR2 SYGVNS. The CDR3 nucleotides read TGTGCCAGCAGTGGGGTGGGGGTAATGAAGACCCAGTACTTC. It is translated as CASSGVGVMKTQYF.

This clone was counted a single time. The V gene is TRBV6-6, the J gene TRBJ2-7; D is perhaps TRBD1 (5 bases). The CDR3 length is 13 residues. Germline V gene lookup returns CDR1 MNHNY and CDR2 SVGAGI (reference sequence). The germline V and J ends were trimmed by 0 bases and 13 bases, with 16 bases remaining between them. The CDR3 nucleotides read TGTGCCAGCAGTTACTCGATTCAGGGCCGAAGTTACTTC. This sequence encodes CASSYSIQGRSYF.

The rearrangement uses TRBV30 and TRBJ1-1; D ambiguous. V gave up 1 base and J gave up 11 bases, with 14 bases separating them. Looked up from germline, CDR1 is GTSNPN and CDR2 is SVGIG (reference sequence). This CDR3 has 12 amino acids. CDR3 nucleotide sequence: TGTGCCTGGAGTGCCCGACCCGGTCGGGCTTTCTTT. This encodes CAWSARPGRAFF.

The CDR3, as DNA: TGTGCCAGCAGTTTAGGAGCAGCCAGCTACTACGAGCAGTACTTC. This gives the protein CASSLGAASYYEQYF. The gene calls are TRBV27 and TRBJ2-7; D is unresolved. The CDR3 length is 15 residues. Per germline, CDR1 MNHEY and CDR2 SMNVEV (reference sequence). Trimming took 2 bases from V and 3 from J, leaving 14 bases between them.

V usage is TRBV5-1 and J usage is TRBJ1-3; a weak D match, TRBD1 (5 bases). The germline V gene has CDR1 SGHRS and CDR2 YFSETQ. V dropped 4 bases and J dropped 2 bases, with 16 bases sitting between them. The CDR3 totals 16 residues. This CDR3 reads CASSQIGGTAGNTIYF. CDR3 in DNA: TGCGCCAGCAGCCAAATCGGAGGGACTGCTGGAAACACCATATATTTT.

The chain carries TRBV19 and TRBJ1-4; 7 nucleotides match TRBD1. CDR3 size: 14 residues. Trimming at V came to 7 bases and at J to 7 bases, leaving 9 bases not matched to a gene. Germline CDR1 is LNHDA and CDR2 is SQIVND (reference sequence). Here the CDR3 DNA reads TGTGCCAGTACCCATAGGGGGCTAGGTGAAAAACTGTTTTTT. Residues: CASTHRGLGEKLFF.

The gene calls are TRBV10-1 and TRBJ1-4; D is unresolved. V gave up 0 bases and J gave up 8 bases, with 13 bases separating them. Per germline, CDR1 WNHNN and CDR2 SYGVQD (reference sequence). The CDR3 runs to 15 residues. CDR3 nucleotide sequence: TGCGCCAGCAGTGAGTCATCGGGGTTTACAGAAAAACTGTTTTTT. This sequence encodes CASSESSGFTEKLFF.

This clone appeared a few times. Other DNA variants within this sample encode the same CDR3. The chain carries TRBV20-1 and TRBJ1-1, with a weak D call TRBD1 (5 bases). The CDR3 is 11 residues long. The ends were cut back, 4 bases at V and 6 bases at J, with 9 bases in the middle. The germline CDR1 and CDR2 sequences are DFQATT and SNEGSKA (reference sequence). CDR3 loop: CSATRGAEAFF. The DNA of the CDR3 is TGCAGTGCTACCCGGGGGGCTGAAGCTTTCTTT.

This sequence joins TRBV18 and TRBJ1-5, with D unclear. Trimming pared 2 bases from V and 3 bases from J, leaving 8 bases between. Germline V gives CDR1 KGHSH, CDR2 LQKENI. The CDR3 totals 14 residues. The DNA of the CDR3 is TGTGCCAGCTCACCAGGGAATCACAATCAGCCCCAGCATTTT. It encodes CASSPGNHNQPQHF.

Only a few counts were recorded for this clone. The rearrangement joins TRBV7-9 to TRBJ2-2, with a tentative D call TRBD1 (5 bases). There are 15 residues in the CDR3. Germline CDR1 reads SEHNR; CDR2 reads FQNEAQ (reference sequence). V shed 1 base and J shed 4 bases, with 10 bases lying between them. As DNA, the CDR3 is TGTGCCAGCAGCTTAGTGGAGACAGCCACCGGGGAGCTGTTTTTT. It yields the protein CASSLVETATGELFF.

The CDR3 sequence is CASSQGRLAGPKYQETQYF. The CDR3 region has the DNA TGTGCCAGCAGCCAAGGACGACTAGCGGGGCCTAAGTACCAAGAGACCCAGTACTTC. J is TRBJ2-5 and V is TRBV7-9, with 11 bases lining up with TRBD2. The CDR3 totals 19 residues. J lost 0 bases, V lost 5 bases, and 14 bases had no gene match. Germline V gives CDR1 SEHNR, CDR2 FQNEAQ (reference sequence).

The rearrangement links TRBV19 to TRBJ1-5; D remains ambiguous. The CDR3 runs to 14 residues. Germline-derived CDR1 and CDR2 are LNHDA and SQIVND (reference sequence). Deletions cut 4 bases from V and 2 bases from J, with 9 bases between. In nucleotides, the CDR3 is TGTGCCAGTAGTACCCGACGGGGCAATCAGCCCCAGCATTTT. Translation gives CASSTRRGNQPQHF.

The chain couples TRBV5-1 to TRBJ2-4; 9 bases agree with TRBD1. The CDR3 totals 18 residues. J was trimmed by 1 base and V by 4 bases; bases with no gene match: 12. From germline, CDR1 is SGHRS and CDR2 YFSETQ. The DNA for the CDR3 is TGCGCCAGCAGCGTGGGGACAGGGATGGTATGGGCCAAAAACATTCAGTACTTC. Amino acids: CASSVGTGMVWAKNIQYF.